This T cell receptor beta chain was observed in a study of T cells in Graves' hyperthyroidism and ophthalmopathy. Researchers took RNA transcripts and amplified the TCR beta CDR3 regions from them. The TCR CDR3 was amplified in a first-round RT-PCR using the HTBI primer set. TCRdb re-analysed the multiplex PCR reads in MiXCR, keeping a single row per CDR3 protein. The profile covers about 210,000 distinct CDR3 sequences, with 15% to 20% appearing a single time and 44% taken by the ten largest. The ends lost 3 bases at V and 4 bases at J; junction bases unmatched: 2. The germline V gene has CDR1 KGHSH and CDR2 LQKENI. This CDR3 has 14 amino acids. This clonotype was recorded many times.

The specimen sequenced was blood. This sequence joins TRBV18 and TRBJ2-5; 10 nucleotides line up with TRBD2. This clonotype was obtained from a man in his forties with Graves' hyperthyroidism. CDR3 nucleotide sequence: TGTGCCAGCTCACCTAGCGGGGGGCCAGAGACCCAGTACTTC. Its protein is CASSPSGGPETQYF. Full variable domain (rest looked up from reference TRBV18 and TRBJ2-5): NAGVMQNPRHLVRRRGQEARLRCSPMKGHSHVYWYRQLPEEGLKFMVYLQKENIIDESGMPKERFSAEFPKEGPSILRIQQVVRGDSAAYFCASSPSGGPETQYFGPGTRLLVL.